This TCR beta chain came from a study of Ad26.COV2.S vaccination and SARS-CoV-2 variants. Sequencing was performed with immunoSEQ multiplex PCR; in TCRdb, only in-frame clones are kept and a portion is missing. Altogether roughly 380,000 clones are present, around 90% being singletons, with the ten largest covering approximately 3.6%. The CDR3 is 11 amino acids. V dropped 3 bases and J dropped 8 bases, with 7 bases sitting between them. Germline V lookup: CDR1 KGHSH, CDR2 LQKENI. Treatment of the sample: 15 to 20 received Ad26.COV2.S at low or high dose, single or two shots; 5 received placebo; per-sample allocation not given. Samples came from day 63 after the first vaccine or placebo injection.

The receptor was derived from a person aged 18 to 65 who received the Ad26.COV2.S COVID-19 vaccine or a placebo. This rearrangement joins TRBV18 to TRBJ1-1; tentatively, D is TRBD1 (6 bases). This specimen consisted of peripheral blood, obtained in a trial of Ad26.COV2.S vaccine versus placebo. CDR3 coding DNA: TGTGCCAGCTCACCGGACAGAGAAGCTTTCTTT. Translation gives CASSPDREAFF.